Listed below are T cell receptor beta chains from one sample, sequenced in a study of cytomegalovirus exposure and HLA in healthy donors. Repertoires were generated with immunoSEQ multiplex PCR, while TCRdb's copy carries only in-frame clones and drops some. The sample has 200,000 or so clones, 65% to 85% seen once. Sequencing was performed on PBMCs. All receptors derive from a boy between 2 and 10 years old in good health and CMV-seronegative. Both conserved end residues are part of each CDR3. Each record gives: V gene, J gene, CDR3 length, clone size, D gene, CDR3 protein, CDR3 DNA. D genes are given only for firm matches. Not every row has a clone size; where given, it reads once, few, many or a size class.

V gene: TRBV5-4
J gene: TRBJ2-2
CDR3 length: 13
clone size: -
D gene: -
CDR3 protein: CASSLIDNRELFF
CDR3 DNA: TGTGCCAGCAGCTTGATAGACAACCGGGAGCTGTTTTTT

V gene: TRBV11-2
J gene: TRBJ2-3
CDR3 length: 15
clone size: -
D gene: TRBD2
CDR3 protein: CASSPRGGYTDTQYF
CDR3 DNA: TGTGCCAGCAGCCCGCGGGGGGGTTACACAGATACGCAGTATTTT

V gene: TRBV5-6
J gene: TRBJ1-4
CDR3 length: 13
clone size: -
D gene: -
CDR3 protein: CASSLVGGEKLFF
CDR3 DNA: TGTGCCAGCAGCTTGGTTGGCGGTGAAAAACTGTTTTTT

V gene: TRBV27
J gene: TRBJ1-1
CDR3 length: 14
clone size: once
D gene: TRBD1
CDR3 protein: CASSLGGQGGEAFF
CDR3 DNA: TGTGCCAGCAGTTTAGGTGGACAGGGCGGGGAAGCTTTCTTT

V gene: TRBV7-2
J gene: TRBJ1-1
CDR3 length: 14
clone size: -
D gene: -
CDR3 protein: CASSLVRSNTEAFF
CDR3 DNA: TGTGCCAGCAGCTTGGTCAGGTCGAACACTGAAGCTTTCTTT

V gene: TRBV5-1
J gene: TRBJ1-1
CDR3 length: 11
clone size: -
D gene: -
CDR3 protein: CASSFGSEAFF
CDR3 DNA: TGCGCCAGCAGCTTTGGCAGTGAAGCTTTCTTT

V gene: TRBV6-1
J gene: TRBJ2-7
CDR3 length: 13
clone size: -
D gene: TRBD1
CDR3 protein: CASRLGQGAEQYF
CDR3 DNA: TGTGCCAGCAGATTGGGACAGGGGGCTGAGCAGTACTTC

V gene: TRBV2
J gene: TRBJ2-3
CDR3 length: 16
clone size: -
D gene: -
CDR3 protein: CASRPISLEGTDTQYF
CDR3 DNA: TGTGCCAGCAGGCCGATTTCCCTCGAGGGCACAGATACGCAGTATTTT

V gene: TRBV7-2
J gene: TRBJ2-3
CDR3 length: 16
clone size: few
D gene: -
CDR3 protein: CASSLAGGPRSDTQYF
CDR3 DNA: TGTGCCAGCAGCTTAGCGGGGGGGCCTCGATCGGATACGCAGTATTTT

V gene: TRBV7-2
J gene: TRBJ2-3
CDR3 length: 15
clone size: -
D gene: -
CDR3 protein: CASSIRQGRTDTQYF
CDR3 DNA: TGTGCCAGCAGCATCCGACAAGGGAGGACAGATACGCAGTATTTT

V gene: TRBV27
J gene: TRBJ2-7
CDR3 length: 15
clone size: -
D gene: TRBD2
CDR3 protein: CASSSPSGGAYEQYF
CDR3 DNA: TGTGCCAGCAGTTCCCCCAGCGGGGGGGCCTACGAGCAGTACTTC

V gene: TRBV4-1
J gene: TRBJ2-1
CDR3 length: 17
clone size: once
D gene: TRBD2
CDR3 protein: CASSLGTSGGAYNEQFF
CDR3 DNA: TGCGCCAGCAGCCTTGGGACTAGCGGGGGGGCCTACAATGAGCAGTTCTTC

V gene: TRBV7-2
J gene: TRBJ1-5
CDR3 length: 15
clone size: once
D gene: -
CDR3 protein: CASSLGQASNQPQHF
CDR3 DNA: TGTGCCAGCAGCTTGGGGCAGGCTAGCAATCAGCCCCAGCATTTT

V gene: TRBV7-2
J gene: TRBJ1-3
CDR3 length: 15
clone size: once
D gene: -
CDR3 protein: CASSLGGPSGNTIYF
CDR3 DNA: TGTGCCAGCAGCTTAGGGGGGCCCTCTGGAAACACCATATATTTT

V gene: TRBV7-9
J gene: TRBJ1-1
CDR3 length: 15
clone size: -
D gene: -
CDR3 protein: CASSPRTGENTEAFF
CDR3 DNA: TGTGCCAGCAGCCCCCGGACGGGGGAGAACACTGAAGCTTTCTTT

V gene: TRBV2
J gene: TRBJ2-5
CDR3 length: 12
clone size: -
D gene: -
CDR3 protein: CASSTRQETQYF
CDR3 DNA: TGTGCCAGCAGTACGCGCCAAGAGACCCAGTACTTC

V gene: TRBV7-3
J gene: TRBJ1-4
CDR3 length: 14
clone size: once
D gene: -
CDR3 protein: CASSSREVNEKLFF
CDR3 DNA: TGTGCCAGCAGCTCTAGGGAGGTAAATGAAAAACTGTTTTTT

V gene: TRBV6-1
J gene: TRBJ1-1
CDR3 length: 12
clone size: -
D gene: -
CDR3 protein: CASGRPNTEAFF
CDR3 DNA: TGTGCCAGCGGGCGACCAAACACTGAAGCTTTCTTT

V gene: TRBV18
J gene: TRBJ2-5
CDR3 length: 14
clone size: -
D gene: -
CDR3 protein: CASSPQRGQETQYF
CDR3 DNA: TGTGCCAGCTCCCCCCAGAGGGGGCAAGAGACCCAGTACTTC

V gene: TRBV4-1
J gene: TRBJ2-1
CDR3 length: 18
clone size: -
D gene: TRBD1
CDR3 protein: CASSQDHYGTGRHNEQFF
CDR3 DNA: TGCGCCAGCAGCCAAGATCATTATGGGACAGGGAGACACAATGAGCAGTTCTTC

V gene: TRBV29-1
J gene: TRBJ1-1
CDR3 length: 13
clone size: -
D gene: -
CDR3 protein: CSVSYSGNTEAFF
CDR3 DNA: TGCAGCGTTTCTTACTCCGGGAACACTGAAGCTTTCTTT

V gene: TRBV7-9
J gene: TRBJ1-2
CDR3 length: 16
clone size: -
D gene: -
CDR3 protein: CASSLGNSQAPYGYTF
CDR3 DNA: TGTGCCAGCAGCTTAGGTAACTCACAGGCCCCCTATGGCTACACCTTC

V gene: TRBV7-9
J gene: TRBJ2-1
CDR3 length: 16
clone size: -
D gene: TRBD2
CDR3 protein: CASSVTSGGALNEQFF
CDR3 DNA: TGTGCCAGCAGCGTAACTAGCGGGGGCGCGTTGAATGAGCAGTTCTTC

V gene: TRBV5-4
J gene: TRBJ2-6
CDR3 length: 18
clone size: -
D gene: TRBD2
CDR3 protein: CASSPAGLAGAGANVLTF
CDR3 DNA: TGTGCCAGCAGCCCGGCGGGACTAGCGGGGGCTGGGGCCAACGTCCTGACTTTC

V gene: TRBV5-6
J gene: TRBJ2-7
CDR3 length: 15
clone size: -
D gene: TRBD1
CDR3 protein: CASSFQTGVLNEQYF
CDR3 DNA: TGTGCCAGCAGCTTTCAGACAGGGGTGCTCAACGAGCAGTACTTC

V gene: TRBV5-1
J gene: TRBJ1-2
CDR3 length: 14
clone size: -
D gene: TRBD1
CDR3 protein: CASSSQGAVYGYTF
CDR3 DNA: TGCGCCAGCAGCTCACAGGGGGCGGTCTATGGCTACACCTTC

V gene: TRBV10-3
J gene: TRBJ1-6
CDR3 length: 15
clone size: -
D gene: -
CDR3 protein: CAISEAGIYNSPLHF
CDR3 DNA: TGTGCCATCAGTGAGGCAGGGATCTATAATTCACCCCTCCACTTT

V gene: TRBV4-1
J gene: TRBJ1-4
CDR3 length: 19
clone size: -
D gene: -
CDR3 protein: CASSQGRVWGLATNEKLFF
CDR3 DNA: TGCGCCAGCAGCCAAGGACGGGTGTGGGGGCTAGCAACTAATGAAAAACTGTTTTTT

V gene: TRBV5-4
J gene: TRBJ2-7
CDR3 length: 14
clone size: -
D gene: TRBD2
CDR3 protein: CASSLDVGGREQYF
CDR3 DNA: TGTGCCAGCAGCTTGGACGTGGGGGGGAGGGAGCAGTACTTC

V gene: TRBV15
J gene: TRBJ2-3
CDR3 length: 17
clone size: -
D gene: -
CDR3 protein: CATSRSRGSSDADTQYF
CDR3 DNA: TGTGCCACCAGCAGATCCCGCGGTAGCTCTGATGCGGATACGCAGTATTTT

V gene: TRBV6-1
J gene: TRBJ2-1
CDR3 length: 20
clone size: -
D gene: TRBD2
CDR3 protein: CASSARLRLAGGQGGAEQFF
CDR3 DNA: TGTGCCAGCAGTGCACGGCTGAGGCTAGCGGGGGGGCAAGGGGGCGCTGAGCAGTTCTTC

V gene: TRBV7-3
J gene: TRBJ2-2
CDR3 length: 14
clone size: once
D gene: -
CDR3 protein: CASRKRGNTGELFF
CDR3 DNA: TGTGCCAGCAGGAAACGGGGAAATACCGGGGAGCTGTTTTTT

V gene: TRBV7-2
J gene: TRBJ2-7
CDR3 length: 16
clone size: -
D gene: TRBD2
CDR3 protein: CASSLSLAGDSYEQYF
CDR3 DNA: TGTGCCAGCAGCTTATCCCTAGCGGGGGACTCCTACGAGCAGTACTTC

V gene: TRBV5-4
J gene: TRBJ2-6
CDR3 length: 15
clone size: few
D gene: -
CDR3 protein: CASSLPGSGANVLTF
CDR3 DNA: TGTGCCAGCAGCCTACCCGGCTCTGGGGCCAACGTCCTGACTTTC

V gene: TRBV10-3
J gene: TRBJ1-2
CDR3 length: 14
clone size: -
D gene: -
CDR3 protein: CAISENARTEGYTF
CDR3 DNA: TGTGCCATCAGTGAGAACGCACGAACGGAGGGCTACACCTTC

V gene: TRBV6-5
J gene: TRBJ1-1
CDR3 length: 14
clone size: -
D gene: TRBD1
CDR3 protein: CASSSTGGFTEAFF
CDR3 DNA: TGTGCCAGCAGTTCCACAGGGGGCTTCACTGAAGCTTTCTTT

V gene: TRBV18
J gene: TRBJ2-5
CDR3 length: 15
clone size: -
D gene: TRBD1
CDR3 protein: CASSRRTGAEETQYF
CDR3 DNA: TGTGCCAGCTCACGAAGGACAGGGGCAGAAGAGACCCAGTACTTC

V gene: TRBV28
J gene: TRBJ1-5
CDR3 length: 19
clone size: once
D gene: TRBD1
CDR3 protein: CASSSYLPGGTVSNQPQHF
CDR3 DNA: TGTGCCAGCAGTTCATACCTACCAGGCGGGACAGTTAGCAATCAGCCCCAGCATTTT

V gene: TRBV28
J gene: TRBJ2-7
CDR3 length: 14
clone size: -
D gene: TRBD1
CDR3 protein: CASGQGAGIYEQYF
CDR3 DNA: TGTGCCTCGGGACAGGGGGCAGGAATCTACGAGCAGTACTTC

V gene: TRBV14
J gene: TRBJ2-1
CDR3 length: 16
clone size: -
D gene: TRBD2
CDR3 protein: CASSQMTSSVAGEQFF
CDR3 DNA: TGTGCCAGCAGCCAGATGACTAGCTCCGTCGCCGGTGAGCAGTTCTTC

V gene: TRBV2
J gene: TRBJ1-5
CDR3 length: 15
clone size: -
D gene: -
CDR3 protein: CASSEKGLNNQPQHF
CDR3 DNA: TGTGCCAGCAGTGAAAAGGGGCTCAACAATCAGCCCCAGCATTTT

V gene: TRBV10-3
J gene: TRBJ2-5
CDR3 length: 12
clone size: once
D gene: -
CDR3 protein: CAISGTEETQYF
CDR3 DNA: TGTGCCATCTCCGGGACTGAAGAGACCCAGTACTTC

V gene: TRBV5-1
J gene: TRBJ1-4
CDR3 length: 13
clone size: -
D gene: -
CDR3 protein: CASSLEGQEKLFF
CDR3 DNA: TGCGCCAGCAGCTTGGAGGGGCAGGAAAAACTGTTTTTT

V gene: TRBV5-4
J gene: TRBJ1-1
CDR3 length: 17
clone size: -
D gene: -
CDR3 protein: CASSPPGMGHLNTEAFF
CDR3 DNA: TGTGCCAGCAGCCCCCCCGGGATGGGACATCTGAACACTGAAGCTTTCTTT

V gene: TRBV7-9
J gene: TRBJ2-3
CDR3 length: 15
clone size: few
D gene: TRBD1
CDR3 protein: CASSYGDRLRDTQYF
CDR3 DNA: TGTGCCAGCAGCTATGGGGACAGGCTGAGAGATACGCAGTATTTT

V gene: TRBV4-1
J gene: TRBJ2-3
CDR3 length: 16
clone size: -
D gene: TRBD2
CDR3 protein: CASSQVGSGGSDTQYF
CDR3 DNA: TGCGCCAGCAGCCAAGTGGGTAGCGGGGGGTCCGATACGCAGTATTTT

V gene: TRBV2
J gene: TRBJ2-7
CDR3 length: 14
clone size: -
D gene: TRBD2
CDR3 protein: CASTVAGAGYEQYF
CDR3 DNA: TGTGCCAGCACCGTAGCGGGGGCCGGGTACGAGCAGTACTTC

V gene: TRBV6-1
J gene: TRBJ1-4
CDR3 length: 15
clone size: -
D gene: TRBD1
CDR3 protein: CASLLGQDGGEKLFF
CDR3 DNA: TGTGCCAGCCTACTAGGACAGGATGGAGGAGAAAAACTGTTTTTT

V gene: TRBV9
J gene: TRBJ2-5
CDR3 length: 16
clone size: -
D gene: -
CDR3 protein: CASSVAVAGLGETQYF
CDR3 DNA: TGTGCCAGCAGCGTAGCAGTGGCGGGGTTGGGAGAGACCCAGTACTTC

V gene: TRBV6-1
J gene: TRBJ2-7
CDR3 length: 13
clone size: -
D gene: -
CDR3 protein: CASSVRDLYEQYF
CDR3 DNA: TGTGCCAGCAGTGTCAGGGATCTCTACGAGCAGTACTTC

V gene: TRBV7-2
J gene: TRBJ2-1
CDR3 length: 13
clone size: -
D gene: TRBD2
CDR3 protein: CASSSIRGGEQFF
CDR3 DNA: TGTGCCAGCAGCTCAATCCGGGGGGGTGAGCAGTTCTTC

V gene: TRBV6-1
J gene: TRBJ2-7
CDR3 length: 13
clone size: -
D gene: -
CDR3 protein: CASSVDRRYEQYF
CDR3 DNA: TGTGCCAGCAGTGTGGACAGAAGGTACGAGCAGTACTTC

V gene: TRBV6-5
J gene: TRBJ1-5
CDR3 length: 12
clone size: -
D gene: -
CDR3 protein: CATSDTGQPQHF
CDR3 DNA: TGTGCCACCTCGGACACCGGTCAGCCCCAGCATTTT

V gene: TRBV5-1
J gene: TRBJ2-5
CDR3 length: 14
clone size: -
D gene: TRBD1
CDR3 protein: CASSLGTGAQEQYF
CDR3 DNA: TGCGCCAGCAGCTTGGGGACAGGGGCTCAAGAGCAGTACTTC